This TCR beta chain was sequenced for a study of sequential checkpoint blockade in melanoma. The overall study: First-line arms were nivolumab then ipilimumab, or the reverse, randomized 1:1. 91 pretreatment tumor DNA samples were TCRβ immunosequenced. Fewer than 25 patients had tumor biopsies before treatment and at week 13. Both treatment sequences were followed by maintenance nivolumab.

The table came from immunoSEQ multiplex PCR; TCRdb's copy has only in-frame clones and leaves some out. The data show about 3,500 clones, 15% to 20% seen once. The V end was cut by 6 bases, the J end by 6 bases, with 17 bases between. CDR3 size: 14 residues. CDR1 SGDLS and CDR2 YYNGEE come from the germline V gene. Described treatment: randomized to nivolumab then ipilimumab (arm A) or the reverse (arm B). The V gene is TRBV9, the J gene TRBJ2-3; tentatively, D is TRBD1 (5 bases). The sample consisted of tumor tissue (inferred from file names), taken from a patient given nivolumab and ipilimumab in sequence. The TCR was taken from a human donor with melanoma. The CDR3 DNA follows: TGTGCCAGCAACCAGGGATGGGGTACGGATACGCAGTATTTT. Its protein is CASNQGWGTDTQYF.